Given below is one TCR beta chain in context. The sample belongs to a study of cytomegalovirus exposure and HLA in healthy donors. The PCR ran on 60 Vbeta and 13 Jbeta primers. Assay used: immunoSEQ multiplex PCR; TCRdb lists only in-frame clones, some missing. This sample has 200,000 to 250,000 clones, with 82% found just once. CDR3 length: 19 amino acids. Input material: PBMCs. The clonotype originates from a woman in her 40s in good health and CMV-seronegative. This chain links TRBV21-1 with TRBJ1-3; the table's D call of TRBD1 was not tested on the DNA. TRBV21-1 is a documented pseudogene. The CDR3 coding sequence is TGTGCCAGCAGTATTAAGACAGGGGGCAAGGGGAGCTCTGGAAACACCATATATTTT. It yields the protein CASSIKTGGKGSSGNTIYF.